One sample yielded the 30 T cell receptor beta chains listed below, sequenced in a study of blood T cells in healthy people across ages. PCR was performed a second time for about 6 to 12 cycles using a sample-barcoded 5' primer and a J-beta primer mix. Using its own MiXCR run on the 5' RACE reads, TCRdb lists one record per CDR3 protein. Counted here are 870,000 or so distinct CDR3 sequences, 25% to 35% occurring once; the ten biggest clones make up approximately 15%. Sequences were obtained from blood. These receptors came from a woman aged 80 or over in good health.

This clonotype has a count of ten or more. The chain joins TRBV9 to TRBJ2-3, with D possibly called TRBD1 or TRBD2 (5 bases each). The germline gives CDR1 SGDLS, CDR2 YYNGEE. Between the trimmed V and J ends, which lost 3 bases and 5 bases, there was a span of 13 bases. The CDR3 is 14 residues long. The CDR3 DNA reads as TGTGCCAGCAGCGCCCTATTTGGGGGAGATACGCAGTATTTT. As protein: CASSALFGGDTQYF.

About this clonotype itself: This may stem from a read error, because a much larger clone lies one nucleotide away. The gene calls are TRBV10-3 and TRBJ2-5; 12 positions match TRBD2. Germline CDR1 reads ENHRY; CDR2 reads SYGVKD. Trimming at V came to 10 bases and at J to 4 bases, leaving 10 bases not matched to a gene. CDR3 length equals 15 residues. CDR3 in DNA: TGTGCCACCCAATATCTAGCGGGGGGGCGAGAGACCCAGTACTTC. Translating gives CATQYLAGGRETQYF.

This clonotype was observed at least ten times. As DNA, the CDR3 is TGTGCCATCAGCCGGACAGGCGGCAATGAGCAGTTCTTC. The encoded protein is CAISRTGGNEQFF. This rearrangement joins TRBV10-3 to TRBJ2-1, with 7 bases lining up with TRBD1. V dropped 6 bases and J dropped 6; count of bases not matched to a gene: 5. Germline loops: CDR1 ENHRY, CDR2 SYGVKD. This CDR3 has 13 residues.

This clonotype was counted a few times. The chain employs TRBV11-2 and TRBJ1-1; D unclear. V shed 0 bases and J shed 8 bases, with 13 bases lying between them. The CDR3 length is 14 residues. CDR1 and CDR2 from the germline V gene are SGHAT and FQNNGV. The CDR3 DNA reads TGTGCCAGCAGCTTAGATCCCTGGGATGGGGAAGCTTTCTTT. Its protein is CASSLDPWDGEAFF.

The V and J genes are TRBV12-3 or TRBV12-4 and TRBJ2-3; D may be TRBD1 or TRBD2 (5 bases each). V lost 6 bases and J lost 11, with 15 bases in between. This CDR3 contains 12 residues. CDR3 coding DNA: TGTGCCAGCAGGCTAGGGGTAGAGGGGCAGTATTTT. This sequence encodes CASRLGVEGQYF.

This clonotype was observed a few times. The chain recombines TRBV19 with TRBJ1-5, with 12 bases that match TRBD1. CDR1 is LNHDA, CDR2 SQIVND, per germline (reference sequence). The CDR3 has 18 amino acids. The V gene end was trimmed by 5 bases and the J gene end by 0 bases; junction bases not matched to a gene: 8. Here the CDR3 reads CASSSGTGGGYSNQPQHF. Written as DNA, the CDR3 is TGTGCCAGTAGTTCCGGGACAGGGGGCGGATATAGCAATCAGCCCCAGCATTTT.

V and J are TRBV6-5 and TRBJ2-7; 10 nucleotides line up with TRBD1. The tail of the sequence fits TRBJ2-5 better, so the J call may be wrong. The V gene's germline CDR1 is MNHEY and CDR2 SVGAGI. There are 15 residues in the CDR3. The CDR3 spells CASRPTGTGAETQYF. Here the CDR3 DNA reads TGTGCCAGCAGACCCACGGGGACAGGGGCAGAGACCCAGTACTTC.

For this clonotype: This may come from a read error, since a much larger clone is one base off. The rearrangement joins TRBV15 to TRBJ2-1; 9 nucleotides align to TRBD2. The J segment lost 9 bases and the V segment lost 1 base, leaving 7 bases of the junction unmatched. The CDR3 consists of 15 residues. Per the germline V gene, CDR1 is LNHNV and CDR2 is YYDKDF (reference sequence). The CDR3 sequence is CATSRAWRGGGEQFF. CDR3 in DNA: TGTGCCACCAGCAGAGCTTGGCGGGGGGGTGGTGAGCAGTTCTTC.

The chain is built from TRBV20-1 and TRBJ2-5; no definite D call. The germline CDR1 and CDR2 sequences are DFQATT and SNEGSKA (reference sequence). The CDR3 spans 11 residues. V lost 6 bases and J lost 4, with 9 bases in between. The CDR3 nucleotides read TGCAGTGCCCATAAGGCAGAGACCCAGTACTTC. It translates to CSAHKAETQYF.

This clonotype appeared many times. The V call is TRBV4-2, the J call TRBJ1-4, with 7 bases identical to TRBD1. This CDR3 contains 15 residues. The V gene's germline CDR1 is LGHNA and CDR2 YNFKEQ. V lost 1 base to trimming and J lost 5 bases; unmatched junction nucleotides: 4. CDR3 residues: CASSQGDRQNEKLFF. The CDR3 nucleotides are TGTGCCAGCAGCCAAGGGGACAGACAAAATGAAAAACTGTTTTTT.

This clonotype was seen just once. The J gene is TRBJ1-2, the V gene TRBV19; D ambiguous. Between the trimmed V and J ends, which lost 4 bases and 2 bases, there was a span of 8 bases. The CDR3 is 13 residues long. CDR1 and CDR2 (germline): LNHDA, SQIVND (reference sequence). The CDR3: CASSTSTNYGYTF. The CDR3 DNA reads TGTGCCAGTAGTACATCGACCAACTATGGCTACACCTTC.

The V and J genes are TRBV4-2 and TRBJ2-1, with TRBD1 as a possible D gene (5 bases). The CDR3 spans 15 residues. Germline CDR1 reads LGHNA; CDR2 reads YNFKEQ. The V gene lost 4 bases and the J gene lost 6 bases, with 16 bases spanning the gap. DNA of the CDR3: TGTGCCAGCAGCCCAGGGCTAGGAGAAACCAATGAGCAGTTCTTC. Amino acid sequence: CASSPGLGETNEQFF.

This clonotype came up many times. The chain uses TRBV6-1 and TRBJ1-2; perhaps TRBD1 as D (6 bases). CDR3 length equals 16 residues. The V gene's germline CDR1 is MNHNS and CDR2 SASEGT. With 7 bases removed from V and 8 bases from J, the gap between germline ends came to 26 bases. The CDR3 sequence is CASILSRTEIFRGYTF. The CDR3, as DNA: TGTGCCAGCATACTTTCAAGGACAGAGATTTTTAGGGGCTACACCTTC.

This clonotype was seen repeatedly, ten times or more. This chain joins TRBV7-2 and TRBJ2-3; 8 nucleotides match TRBD1. The CDR3 is 17 residues long. J was trimmed by 5 bases and V by 5 bases; bases with no gene match: 15. Germline loops: CDR1 SGHTA, CDR2 FQGNSA. The CDR3: CASSLRTGQGRGDTQYF. The CDR3, as DNA: TGTGCCAGCAGCCTGCGTACAGGACAGGGCCGGGGAGATACGCAGTATTTT.

This sequence joins TRBV30 and TRBJ2-5, with 7 positions matching TRBD1. Unmatched junction bases numbered 8, after V lost 1 base and J lost 6 bases. From germline, CDR1 is GTSNPN and CDR2 SVGIG (reference sequence). The CDR3 runs to 14 residues. The CDR3 coding sequence is TGTGCCTGGAGTGAAGACAGGGCTAGACAGACCCAGTACTTC. Protein sequence: CAWSEDRARQTQYF.

The chain has TRBV3-1 and TRBJ1-1; 9 positions match TRBD1. After removal of 3 bases from V and 8 bases from J, the junction contained 4 bases not matched to a gene. This CDR3 comprises 13 residues. CDR1 and CDR2 from the germline V gene are LGHDT and YNNKEL (reference sequence). The CDR3 reads CASSHGDRVEAFF. DNA of the CDR3: TGTGCCAGCAGCCATGGGGACAGGGTAGAAGCTTTCTTT.

A word on this clonotype: This may arise from a read error, as a much more abundant clone is one base away. The rearrangement uses TRBV12-3 or TRBV12-4 and TRBJ2-5; D unclear. The CDR3 has 12 amino acids. The CDR3 DNA reads as TGTACCAGCAGGCTCCTGGCTGAGACCCAGTACTTC. Residues: CTSRLLAETQYF.

This clonotype was recorded at least ten times. The chain joins TRBV7-9 to TRBJ2-7; unclear D gene. Between the trimmed V and J ends, which lost 5 bases and 6 bases, there was a span of 11 bases. The CDR3 sequence is 12 residues long. Germline CDR1 SEHNR, CDR2 FQNEAQ (reference sequence). CDR3 sequence: CASSILGSEQYF. Here the CDR3 DNA reads TGTGCCAGCAGCATCTTGGGATCCGAGCAGTACTTC.

The chain has TRBV5-1 and TRBJ2-1; TRBD1 aligns across 11 bases. This CDR3 region has 16 residues. The junction had 10 bases not matched to a gene; V was cut back by 4 bases and J by 7 bases. Germline CDR1 SGHRS, CDR2 YFSETQ. CDR3 protein: CASSGHADRGPNEQFF. The CDR3 bases are TGCGCCAGCAGCGGGCATGCGGACAGGGGGCCGAATGAGCAGTTCTTC.

To note about this clonotype: This may be a read error: a much more frequent sequence differs by one nucleotide. The V and J genes are TRBV11-2 and TRBJ1-2; 7 bases match TRBD1. The CDR3 is 14 amino acids. J was trimmed by 7 bases and V by 5 bases; bases with no gene match: 10. Germline V gives CDR1 SGHAT, CDR2 FQNNGV. CDR3 amino acids: CASSPRGGDCGYTF. The CDR3 nucleotides read TGTGCCAGCAGCCCCAGGGGGGGGGACTGTGGCTACACCTTC.

The V and J genes are TRBV7-9 and TRBJ1-1; 12 bases fit TRBD1. The CDR3 totals 17 residues. V lost 0 bases and J lost 5; bases outside the gene matches: 7. The V gene's germline CDR1 is SEHNR and CDR2 FQNEAQ (reference sequence). The CDR3, as DNA: TGTGCCAGCAGCTTAGCGGGGACAGGGGGCGGTTGGACTGAAGCTTTCTTT. Amino acid sequence: CASSLAGTGGGWTEAFF.

The table lists this clonotype with many counts. The chain joins TRBV12-3 or TRBV12-4 to TRBJ2-3, with unresolved D. The CDR3 has 12 amino acids. With 3 bases removed from V and 4 bases from J, the gap between germline ends came to 5 bases. CDR3 DNA: TGTGCCAGCAGTTTTGGGTCAGATACGCAGTATTTT. Translating it yields CASSFGSDTQYF.

In its sample, this clonotype was seen a few times. This chain uses TRBV5-4 with TRBJ2-1; D remains ambiguous. This CDR3 is 14 amino acids long. Germline CDR1 SGHNT, CDR2 YYREEE (reference sequence). Trimming removed 7 bases from V and 1 base from J, with 12 bases in between. This CDR3 reads CASYSRASYNEQFF. The CDR3 region has the DNA TGTGCCAGCTATTCTCGGGCTTCCTACAATGAGCAGTTCTTC.

This clonotype was counted many times. The V call is TRBV2, the J call TRBJ1-2; D possibly corresponds to TRBD1 (5 bases). Germline V gene sequence: CDR1 SNHLY, CDR2 FYNNEI. The CDR3 runs to 12 residues. V was clipped by 7 bases and J by 4 bases, with 10 bases between them. CDR3 residues: CASMAGSYGYTF. DNA of the CDR3: TGTGCCAGCATGGCAGGGTCCTATGGCTACACCTTC.

This clonotype showed up just a few times. The rearrangement links TRBV25-1 to TRBJ1-2; D unresolved. CDR1 and CDR2 from the germline V gene are MGHDK and SYGVNS. The CDR3 is made up of 16 amino acids. V lost 3 bases and J 0 bases, leaving 14 bases between the germline ends. Here the CDR3 reads CASSECRRHANYGYTF. The CDR3 nucleotides read TGTGCCAGCAGTGAGTGTAGGCGCCATGCTAACTATGGCTACACCTTC.

The V and J genes are TRBV25-1 and TRBJ2-7, with a weak D call TRBD1 (5 bases). This CDR3 spans 16 amino acids. V gave up 2 bases and J gave up 3 bases, with 17 bases separating them. From germline, CDR1 is MGHDK and CDR2 SYGVNS. The CDR3 region is CASSEVGRDEVYEQYF. CDR3 coding DNA: TGTGCCAGCAGTGAAGTGGGCAGGGATGAGGTCTACGAGCAGTACTTC.

CDR3 amino acids: CASSSGLLNTGELFF. In DNA form, the CDR3 reads TGTGCCAGCAGCTCCGGATTATTGAACACCGGGGAGCTGTTTTTT. The V and J genes are TRBV7-2 and TRBJ2-2; no clear D gene. V was cut by 4 bases and J by 1 base, with 10 bases left in between. The germline gives CDR1 SGHTA, CDR2 FQGNSA. The CDR3 length is 15 residues.

As regards this clonotype: A junction boundary mismatches the germline segment, possibly from a read error. The chain uses TRBV2 and TRBJ2-5, with TRBD1 as a possible D gene (6 bases). Germline values: CDR1 SNHLY, CDR2 FYNNEI. The CDR3 has 15 residues. The CDR3, as DNA: TGTGCCGGCAGTGAAAGACAGGCCTTAGGAGAGACCCAGTACTTC. Its protein product is CAGSERQALGETQYF.

Notes on this clonotype: A much larger clone sits a single nucleotide away, making a read error possible. The chain links TRBV6-2 or TRBV6-3 to TRBJ2-1; TRBD2 agrees at 13 bases. This CDR3 spans 15 amino acids. The germline CDR1 and CDR2 sequences are MNHEY and SVGEGT. After removal of 4 bases from V and 8 bases from J, the junction contained 5 bases not matched to a gene. CDR3 DNA sequence: TGTGCCAGCAGTTGTACTAGCGGGGGGGCCGATGAGCAGTTCTTC. Translation: CASSCTSGGADEQFF.

The genes are TRBV6-2 or TRBV6-3 and TRBJ2-1, with D possibly being TRBD2 (5 bases). The ends were cut back, 0 bases at V and 15 bases at J, with 12 bases in the middle. The CDR3 runs 12 residues. Germline CDR1 is MNHEY and CDR2 is SVGEGT. The CDR3 reads CASSYSRGRPFF. DNA for the CDR3: TGTGCCAGCAGTTACTCGAGAGGGCGCCCGTTCTTC.